This T cell receptor (beta chain) was obtained from a study of technical replicates of blood from a few donors. Libraries were prepared by immunoSEQ multiplex PCR; TCRdb keeps only in-frame clonotypes and omits some of them. The table records around 68,000 clones, about nine tenths of them present only once. Germline V CDR1 and CDR2: MNHEY, SVGAGI. J was trimmed by 3 bases and V by 9 bases; bases with no gene match: 6. The length of the CDR3 is 13 residues. The receptor was derived from a human donor in good health. Some clones in this sample may be carry-over from other donors' samples. The sequencing input was T cells isolated from PBMCs. V usage is TRBV6-5 and J usage is TRBJ2-7; 9 bases map to TRBD1. CDR3 protein: CARGQGLNYEQYF. CDR3 sequence (DNA): TGTGCCAGGGGACAGGGACTGAACTACGAGCAGTACTTC.